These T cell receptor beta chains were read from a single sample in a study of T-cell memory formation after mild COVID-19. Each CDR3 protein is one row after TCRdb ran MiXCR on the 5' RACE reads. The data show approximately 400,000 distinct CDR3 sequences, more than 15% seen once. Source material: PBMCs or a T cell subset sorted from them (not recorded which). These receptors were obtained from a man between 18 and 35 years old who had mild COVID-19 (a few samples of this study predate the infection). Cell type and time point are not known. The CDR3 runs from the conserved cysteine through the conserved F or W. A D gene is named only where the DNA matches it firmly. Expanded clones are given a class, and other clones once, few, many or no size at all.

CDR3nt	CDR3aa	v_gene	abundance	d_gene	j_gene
TGTGCCAGCAGTTTATCCAGGGCAGTGTACGAGCAGTACTTC	CASSLSRAVYEQYF	TRBV12-3/TRBV12-4	.	.	TRBJ2-7
TGTGCCAGCAGCCAAGGGGGAGATACGCAGTATTTT	CASSQGGDTQYF	TRBV6-6	many	.	TRBJ2-3
TGTGCCAGCAGCCAAGGAACTCTTGGGAACGAGCAGTACTTC	CASSQGTLGNEQYF	TRBV4-2	.	.	TRBJ2-7
TGCAGTGCTAGAGTCGCCCTTCCCGATGAAGCTTTCTTT	CSARVALPDEAFF	TRBV20-1	few	.	TRBJ1-1
TGTGCCAGCAGTTGGGAGCGGGGGGCGGAGACCCAGTACTTC	CASSWERGAETQYF	TRBV12-3/TRBV12-4	few	TRBD2	TRBJ2-5
TGTGCCAGCAGCACCGACAGCGGCGAGCAGTACTTC	CASSTDSGEQYF	TRBV2	.	.	TRBJ2-7
TGCGCCAGCAGCCAAGATGGTCGAGGGACCTACGAGCAGTACTTC	CASSQDGRGTYEQYF	TRBV4-3	few	.	TRBJ2-7
TGTGCCAGCTCACCACGTGTGGGGACCTCCTACGAGCAGTACTTC	CASSPRVGTSYEQYF	TRBV18	.	.	TRBJ2-7
TGCAGCGTTGTAGACACCGAATATGGCTACACCTTC	CSVVDTEYGYTF	TRBV29-1	.	.	TRBJ1-2
TGTGCCAGCAGCTTATGGACAGGCCCTCCTAATGGCTACACCTTC	CASSLWTGPPNGYTF	TRBV7-2	few	TRBD1	TRBJ1-2
TGTGCCAGCAGCTTCCCCCGTTCGGGCTACACCTTC	CASSFPRSGYTF	TRBV7-9	few	.	TRBJ1-2
TGTGCCACCATCAGGAGAGGCACAGATACGCAGTATTTT	CATIRRGTDTQYF	TRBV6-2/TRBV6-3	once	.	TRBJ2-3
TGCGCCAGCAGCCAACAGGACAGGGGTCGTGATGAGCAGTTCTTC	CASSQQDRGRDEQFF	TRBV4-1	.	TRBD1	TRBJ2-1
TGCGCCAGCAGCCAATCGTGGTCGGGGAATTCACCCCTCCACTTT	CASSQSWSGNSPLHF	TRBV4-3	few	.	TRBJ1-6
TGTGCCACCAGTGACCGTGGGACAGGGGGCGGTGAGGCCGGGGAGCTGTTTTTT	CATSDRGTGGGEAGELFF	TRBV24-1	few	TRBD1	TRBJ2-2
TGCAGCGTTGATAAGGAGCTTGGTGATGGCTACACCTTC	CSVDKELGDGYTF	TRBV29-1	.	.	TRBJ1-2
TGTGCCAGCAGTTTGGACAGGCCCTTGGAACTGTTTTTT	CASSLDRPLELFF	TRBV12-3/TRBV12-4	.	TRBD1	TRBJ1-4
TGCAGTGCAGCCCGGGGTGACAGCGGGGGGCACAATGAGCAGTTCTTC	CSAARGDSGGHNEQFF	TRBV20-1	few	TRBD2	TRBJ2-1
TGTGCCAGCAGCTTAGCGCCTATGGCGAACACTGAAGCTTTCTTT	CASSLAPMANTEAFF	TRBV7-2	.	.	TRBJ1-1
TGCGCCAGCAGCTTGGAACCGGGGGGGCAGGAGACCCAGTACTTC	CASSLEPGGQETQYF	TRBV5-1	many	TRBD2	TRBJ2-5
TGTGCCAGCAGCGCATCGAGCACGTTGGAGACCCAGTACTTC	CASSASSTLETQYF	TRBV9	.	.	TRBJ2-5
TGTGCCAGCAGCTTGGGACGGCGTGACTATGGCTACACCTTC	CASSLGRRDYGYTF	TRBV5-5	.	.	TRBJ1-2
TGTGCCAGCAGCGTAGTCGGGGACTCCTACAATGAGCAGTTCTTC	CASSVVGDSYNEQFF	TRBV9	.	.	TRBJ2-1
TGTGCCAGCAGCCAGGGGGGAGAGCAGTTCTTC	CASSQGGEQFF	TRBV6-2/TRBV6-3	many	.	TRBJ2-1
TGTGCCAGCAGCCCAACAGGGTGGACTGAAGCTTTCTTT	CASSPTGWTEAFF	TRBV7-6	many	.	TRBJ1-1
TGTGCCAGCAGGGTGGAGTGGGGAATAGGAGCTTTCTTT	CASRVEWGIGAFF	TRBV28	few	.	TRBJ1-1
TGTGCCAGCACCCCTTTGGGACGGATGAACACTGAAGCTTTCTTT	CASTPLGRMNTEAFF	TRBV2	.	.	TRBJ1-1
TGTGCCAGCAGCTTAGCCCAAGTGGAGACCCAGTACTTC	CASSLAQVETQYF	TRBV7-2	few	.	TRBJ2-5
TGTGCCAGCAGCCCCCGGTACCAAGAGACCCAGTACTTC	CASSPRYQETQYF	TRBV9	.	.	TRBJ2-5
TGTGCCAGCAGCTCCGGACTAGCGAATGAGCAGTTCTTC	CASSSGLANEQFF	TRBV7-2	.	TRBD2	TRBJ2-1
TGTGCCAGCAGCCAAGAACTTACAGGGGCCGGGGAGCTGTTTTTT	CASSQELTGAGELFF	TRBV4-2	few	TRBD1	TRBJ2-2
TGTGCCAGCAGTGCAGGGGCCTACAATGAGCAGTTCTTC	CASSAGAYNEQFF	TRBV6-2/TRBV6-3	.	.	TRBJ2-1
TGTGCCAGCACCCCCCGCCCGGGGAATACGCAGTATTTT	CASTPRPGNTQYF	TRBV6-5	.	.	TRBJ2-3
TGTGCCAGCAGCCCACCCAGGGGGCGTCAATTCTACAATGAGCAGTTCTTC	CASSPPRGRQFYNEQFF	TRBV7-8	many	TRBD1	TRBJ2-1
TGTGCCAGCACTGGCAGGGGAGGTACTGAAGCTTTCTTT	CASTGRGGTEAFF	TRBV3-1	once	.	TRBJ1-1
TGTGCCAGCAGTAAAGCGGGACAGGGCGTTTCACCCCTCCACTTT	CASSKAGQGVSPLHF	TRBV6-2/TRBV6-3	.	TRBD1	TRBJ1-6
TGTGCCAGCATCGTAGGAATAGTTGACACTGAAGCTTTCTTT	CASIVGIVDTEAFF	TRBV9	.	.	TRBJ1-1
TGTGCCACCAGCAGAGTTGGCCTAGCGGGGCCCCCTCCCAATGAGCAGTTCTTC	CATSRVGLAGPPPNEQFF	TRBV15	many	TRBD2	TRBJ2-1
TGTGCCAGCAGCCAAGAGCAGGGAGACCAGCCCCAGCATTTT	CASSQEQGDQPQHF	TRBV4-2	many	.	TRBJ1-5
TGCGCCAGCGGACCGGGACAGGGTGATGAAAAACTGTTTTTT	CASGPGQGDEKLFF	TRBV5-1	.	TRBD1	TRBJ1-4
TGCGCCAGCAGCGAACAGGGACATTTAGGACAGCCCCAGCATTTT	CASSEQGHLGQPQHF	TRBV5-1	.	.	TRBJ1-5
TGTGCCACCAGCAGAGATGGGGCAGAAAGTGAAGCTTTCTTT	CATSRDGAESEAFF	TRBV15	few	.	TRBJ1-1
TGCGCCAGCAGCCAAGACCCTCACAATGAGCAGTTCTTC	CASSQDPHNEQFF	TRBV23-1	.	.	TRBJ2-1
TGTGCCAGCAGTTACTGGCTGACCGGGGAGCTGTTTTTT	CASSYWLTGELFF	TRBV6-2/TRBV6-3	few	.	TRBJ2-2
TGCGCCAGCAGGAGGGGGACAGGGATGGGCGAGCAGTTCTTC	CASRRGTGMGEQFF	TRBV5-1	few	TRBD1	TRBJ2-1
TGTGCCAGCTCTGGGGGGCTGTCCTACGAGCAGTACTTC	CASSGGLSYEQYF	TRBV7-2	.	.	TRBJ2-7
TGTGCCAGCAGTTACCGGCTAGGGGCTGACACTGAAGCTTTCTTT	CASSYRLGADTEAFF	TRBV6-5	.	.	TRBJ1-1
TGCGCCAGCAGCCCAGGGGTGGTTAATTCACCCCTCCACTTT	CASSPGVVNSPLHF	TRBV4-3	.	.	TRBJ1-6
TGTGCCAGCAGCTACTCAACGGGACAAAACTATGGCTACACCTTC	CASSYSTGQNYGYTF	TRBV7-2	.	.	TRBJ1-2
TGCGCCAGCAGCTTGGCCGGGGAGGACAGGGACCCCCATGAGCAGTTATTC	CASSLAGEDRDPHEQLF	TRBV5-1	.	TRBD1	TRBJ2-1
TGTGCCAGCAGCTTCGGCCCAGGCATGAATACGCAGTATTTT	CASSFGPGMNTQYF	TRBV5-4	.	.	TRBJ2-3
TGTGCCAGCAGCGTAGCCCTTGACAGGAACACTGAAGCTTTCTTT	CASSVALDRNTEAFF	TRBV9	.	.	TRBJ1-1
TGCGCCAGCAGCTTAAAACCGGGACAGGTAAATCAGCCCCAGCATTTT	CASSLKPGQVNQPQHF	TRBV5-1	.	TRBD1	TRBJ1-5